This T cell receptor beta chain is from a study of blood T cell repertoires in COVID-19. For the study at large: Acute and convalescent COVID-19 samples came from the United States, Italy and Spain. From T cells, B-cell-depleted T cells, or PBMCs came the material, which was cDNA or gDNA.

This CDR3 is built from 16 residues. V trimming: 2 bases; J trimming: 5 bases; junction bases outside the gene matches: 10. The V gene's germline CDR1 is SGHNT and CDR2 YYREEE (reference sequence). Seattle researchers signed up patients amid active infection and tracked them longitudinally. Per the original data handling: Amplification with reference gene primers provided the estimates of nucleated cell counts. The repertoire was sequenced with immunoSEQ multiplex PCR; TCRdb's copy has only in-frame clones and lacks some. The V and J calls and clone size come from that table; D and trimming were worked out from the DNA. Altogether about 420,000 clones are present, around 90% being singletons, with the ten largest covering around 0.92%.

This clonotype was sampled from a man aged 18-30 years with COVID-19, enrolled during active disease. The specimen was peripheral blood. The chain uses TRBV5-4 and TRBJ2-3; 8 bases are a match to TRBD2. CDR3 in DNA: TGTGCCAGCAGCTTAGGAAACGGGGGGGCCGGAGATACGCAGTATTTT. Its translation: CASSLGNGGAGDTQYF.